These 19 T cell receptor beta chains were sequenced from one sample in a study of beta chain features in type 1 diabetes. Reverse transcribing all isolated RNA meant expressed TCRB transcripts were sequenced. Sequencing was performed with immunoSEQ multiplex PCR; in TCRdb, only in-frame clones are kept and a portion is missing. The sample shows about 160,000 clones, less than 9.5% of them seen only once. The sequenced material came from central memory CD4+ T cells from blood. These receptors all stem from a woman under 30 in good health.

This clone was seen only a few times. The rearrangement uses TRBV30 and TRBJ1-2, with D possibly TRBD1 on 5 matching bases. Looked up from germline, CDR1 is GTSNPN and CDR2 is SVGIG (reference sequence). The germline V and J ends were trimmed by 5 bases and 4 bases, with 14 bases remaining between them. The CDR3 length is 13 residues. The DNA for the CDR3 is TGTGCCTGGGGGGCGGGGGATAGCTATGGCTACACCTTC. Its protein is CAWGAGDSYGYTF.

DNA of the CDR3: TGCGCCAGCGGTCCTGGGGGACAGGGTTCGGGGACCCAGTACTTC. This sequence encodes CASGPGGQGSGTQYF. The J gene is TRBJ2-5, the V gene TRBV4-1; 9 bases are shared with TRBD1. The trim removed 8 bases at V and 7 bases at J, leaving 14 bases unmatched. The germline V gene has CDR1 MGHRA and CDR2 YSYEKL. CDR3 size: 15 residues.

V and J are TRBV27 and TRBJ2-7; TRBD1 aligns across 10 bases. The CDR3 length is 15 residues. Unmatched junction bases numbered 12, after V lost 6 bases and J lost 7 bases. Germline V gene sequence: CDR1 MNHEY, CDR2 SMNVEV (reference sequence). The CDR3 nucleotides read TGTGCCAGCAGGCTCCGGGACAGGGGAATCGAGGAGCAGTACTTC. Translated: CASRLRDRGIEEQYF.

This clone was observed a handful of times. This chain connects TRBV7-9 to TRBJ1-6, with D tentatively TRBD1 (6 bases). The CDR3 is 18 residues long. The germline V and J ends were trimmed by 5 bases and 0 bases, with 17 bases remaining between them. The germline gives CDR1 SEHNR, CDR2 FQNEAQ (reference sequence). The CDR3 loop is CASSPIFGQSSYNSPLHF. The CDR3 nucleotides read TGTGCCAGCAGCCCAATTTTTGGACAGAGCTCCTATAATTCACCCCTCCACTTT.

Only a few counts were recorded for this clone. CDR3 amino acids: CASSLKGLSYEQYF. In DNA form, the CDR3 reads TGTGCCAGCAGCTTAAAGGGGTTGTCCTACGAGCAGTACTTC. V usage is TRBV7-2 and J usage is TRBJ2-7; tentatively, D is TRBD1 (5 bases). Germline V gene data show CDR1 as SGHTA and CDR2 as FQGNSA. The CDR3 extends over 14 amino acids. The V end was cut by 2 bases, the J end by 1 base, with 9 bases between.

This clone has only a few counts. This sequence joins TRBV7-8 and TRBJ2-1; TRBD1 matches at 12 bases. The V segment lost 1 base and the J segment 2 bases; nucleotides outside the gene matches: 3. CDR3 size: 17 residues. Germline lookup yields CDR1 SGHVS and CDR2 FQNEAQ. The CDR3 DNA reads as TGTGCCAGCAGCTTAGGGGGACAGGGGGCAACCTACAATGAGCAGTTCTTC. This sequence encodes CASSLGGQGATYNEQFF.

This clone occurred a few times. The chain uses TRBV30 and TRBJ2-7, with D maybe TRBD2 (6 bases). V shed 0 bases and J shed 3 bases, with 12 bases lying between them. Germline-derived CDR1 and CDR2 are GTSNPN and SVGIG (reference sequence). CDR3 size: 14 residues. The CDR3 nucleotides are TGTGCCTGGAGTGTAGGTAGCGGTATCTACGAGCAGTACTTC. Translating it yields CAWSVGSGIYEQYF.

In this sample, this clone turned up a few times. The V gene is TRBV30, the J gene TRBJ2-4, with 9 positions matching TRBD2. Losses at the gene ends were 1 base for V and 2 bases for J; bases not matched to a gene: 6. Germline CDR1 reads GTSNPN; CDR2 reads SVGIG (reference sequence). The CDR3 is 16 amino acids. The CDR3 nucleotides are TGTGCCTGGAGTGGGGGCGGGGGGGCGTCCAAAAACATTCAGTACTTC. As protein: CAWSGGGGASKNIQYF.

This chain connects TRBV6-5 to TRBJ2-5, with D perhaps TRBD1 (6 bases). With 2 bases removed from V and 5 bases from J, the gap between germline ends came to 12 bases. From germline, CDR1 is MNHEY and CDR2 SVGAGI. The CDR3 totals 14 residues. The CDR3 here is CASSYRGGGETQYF. Written as DNA, the CDR3 is TGTGCCAGCAGTTACAGAGGGGGTGGGGAGACCCAGTACTTC.

This clone has more than one count but fewer than ten. V gene TRBV5-1 combines with J gene TRBJ1-4; a possible D gene is TRBD1 (5 bases). The CDR3 is made up of 15 amino acids. V was shortened by 4 bases and J by 0 bases, with 10 bases between the two germline ends. CDR1 SGHRS and CDR2 YFSETQ come from the germline V gene. This CDR3 reads CASSPGGSTNEKLFF. The CDR3 bases are TGCGCCAGCAGCCCGGGGGGGTCAACTAATGAAAAACTGTTTTTT.

The chain employs TRBV19 and TRBJ2-2, with 13 positions matching TRBD2. The CDR3 spans 14 residues. Germline V lookup: CDR1 LNHDA, CDR2 SQIVND (reference sequence). V was pared by 6 bases and J by 6 bases, with 1 base of the junction left unmatched. Here the CDR3 reads CASSTSGGAGELFF. The CDR3 DNA follows: TGTGCCAGTAGCACTAGCGGGGGGGCCGGGGAGCTGTTTTTT.

The chain couples TRBV19 to TRBJ2-1; possible D gene TRBD1, 6 bases. Germline V CDR1 and CDR2: LNHDA, SQIVND (reference sequence). The CDR3 totals 17 residues. V shed 5 bases and J shed 4 bases, with 21 bases lying between them. The CDR3 here is CASSPTRQVRLYNEQFF. The CDR3, as DNA: TGTGCCAGTAGTCCCACTCGACAGGTACGATTATACAATGAGCAGTTCTTC.

J is TRBJ2-1 and V is TRBV27; TRBD2 matches 14 bases. Germline CDR1 MNHEY, CDR2 SMNVEV (reference sequence). This CDR3 spans 16 amino acids. The junction had 6 bases not matched to a gene; V was cut back by 7 bases and J by 4 bases. The chain's CDR3 is CASTRTSGRIYNEQFF. The DNA of the CDR3 is TGTGCCAGCACCCGGACTAGCGGGAGGATATACAATGAGCAGTTCTTC.

The chain employs TRBV4-1 and TRBJ2-5; 13 bases agree with TRBD2. This CDR3 is built from 17 residues. The V and J ends lost 0 bases and 6 bases, in that order; junction bases with no gene match: 7. CDR1 is MGHRA, CDR2 YSYEKL, per germline. CDR3 protein: CASSQEGGLAGSKTQYF. CDR3 DNA sequence: TGCGCCAGCAGCCAAGAGGGGGGACTAGCGGGGAGTAAGACCCAGTACTTC.

This clone has only a few counts. V and J are TRBV5-4 and TRBJ2-1; 9 bases fit TRBD2. J was trimmed by 12 bases and V by 0 bases; bases with no gene match: 10. This CDR3 region has 15 residues. From germline, CDR1 is SGHNT and CDR2 YYREEE (reference sequence). CDR3 in DNA: TGTGCCAGCAGCTTGGAAGCGGGGGGCCCATCGAGGCAGTTCTTC. Translating gives CASSLEAGGPSRQFF.

This sequence joins TRBV5-1 and TRBJ2-1, with 8 nucleotides matching TRBD1. The CDR3 totals 15 residues. The V gene end was trimmed by 3 bases and the J gene end by 8 bases; junction bases not matched to a gene: 10. Germline values: CDR1 SGHRS, CDR2 YFSETQ. CDR3 loop: CASSSSGGLAHEQFF. The CDR3 DNA follows: TGCGCCAGCAGCTCATCAGGGGGCCTAGCCCATGAGCAGTTCTTC. Using reference TRBV5-1 and TRBJ2-1 for the parts outside the CDR3, the full variable domain is KAGVTQTPRYLIKTRGQQVTLSCSPISGHRSVSWYQQTPGQGLQFLFEYFSETQRNKGNFPGRFSGRQFSNSRSEMNVSTLELGDSALYLCASSSSGGLAHEQFFGPGTRLTVL.

This clone came up a few times. Other nucleotide sequences in the sample specify the same CDR3. The V call is TRBV5-1, the J call TRBJ2-7; the D is unclear. Germline CDR1 and CDR2: SGHRS and YFSETQ. Trimming took 0 bases from V and 4 from J, leaving 5 bases between them. This CDR3 comprises 12 residues. CDR3 DNA sequence: TGCGCCAGCAGCTTGGACACGTACGAGCAGTACTTC. Encoded protein: CASSLDTYEQYF. Full variable domain (remainder filled in from reference TRBV5-1 and TRBJ2-7): KAGVTQTPRYLIKTRGQQVTLSCSPISGHRSVSWYQQTPGQGLQFLFEYFSETQRNKGNFPGRFSGRQFSNSRSEMNVSTLELGDSALYLCASSLDTYEQYFGPGTRLTVT.

This clone has a handful of counts. The V gene is TRBV6-5, the J gene TRBJ1-5, with 7 bases fitting TRBD1. This CDR3 is 14 amino acids long. V lost 10 bases, J lost 5 bases, and 11 bases stayed unmatched. Looked up from germline, CDR1 is MNHEY and CDR2 is SVGAGI. CDR3 sequence (DNA): TGTGCCACCTCAGGGGGGCAGACACATCAGCCCCAGCATTTT. This codes for CATSGGQTHQPQHF.

CDR3 in amino acids: CASSLGTGGRMYEQYF. CDR3 nucleotides: TGCGCCAGCAGCTTGGGGACAGGGGGCAGGATGTACGAGCAGTACTTC. The chain uses TRBV5-1 and TRBJ2-7, with 11 bases fitting TRBD1. Germline CDR1 reads SGHRS; CDR2 reads YFSETQ. This CDR3 is 16 amino acids long. Trimming cost V 0 bases and J 4 bases; bases outside gene matches: 6.